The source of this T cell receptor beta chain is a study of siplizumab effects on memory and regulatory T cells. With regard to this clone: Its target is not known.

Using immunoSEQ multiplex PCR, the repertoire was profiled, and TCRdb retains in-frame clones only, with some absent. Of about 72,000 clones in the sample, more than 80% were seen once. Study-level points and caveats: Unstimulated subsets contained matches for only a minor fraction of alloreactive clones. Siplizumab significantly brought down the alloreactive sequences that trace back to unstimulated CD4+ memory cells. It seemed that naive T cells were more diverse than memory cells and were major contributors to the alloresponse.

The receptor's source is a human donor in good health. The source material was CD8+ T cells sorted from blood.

CDR3 protein: CASSTLQGPIVGYTF. CDR3 nucleotides: TGTGCCAGCAGCACCCTACAGGGACCAATCGTTGGCTACACCTTC. V gene TRBV27 combines with J gene TRBJ1-2; D is perhaps TRBD1 (6 bases). The germline CDR1 and CDR2 sequences are MNHEY and SMNVEV (reference sequence). V gave up 6 bases and J gave up 7 bases, with 21 bases separating them. The CDR3 sequence is 15 residues long.